This TCR beta chain was captured by sequencing in a study of blood T cell repertoires in COVID-19. The wider study: Researchers got acute and convalescent COVID-19 samples from the United States, Italy and Spain. PBMCs, B-cell-depleted T cells, or T cells provided the cDNA or gDNA that made up the material.

Assay: immunoSEQ multiplex PCR; the TCRdb copy retains only in-frame clones and omits some. The sample lists around 220,000 clones; around 87% were seen once. Individuals drawn from 24 US areas were about 18 to 95 years old. Trimming shortened V by 0 bases and J by 7 bases, and 13 bases separated the two germline ends. The CDR3 contains 15 residues. Germline assignment: CDR1 SGHDT and CDR2 YYEEEE. The receptor's source is a woman aged 25 to 39 with acute COVID-19. The chain employs TRBV5-6 and TRBJ1-4; D unclear. The sequenced sample was PBMCs or T cells enriched from blood (not recorded which). CDR3 sequence reads: CASSLGLPQSEKLFF. Here the CDR3 DNA reads TGTGCCAGCAGCTTGGGACTACCCCAAAGTGAAAAACTGTTTTTT. Drawing the rest from reference TRBV5-6 and TRBJ1-4, the complete variable domain is DAGVTQSPTHLIKTRGQQVTLRCSPKSGHDTVSWYQQALGQGPQFIFQYYEEEERQRGNFPDRFSGHQFPNYSSELNVNALLLGDSALYLCASSLGLPQSEKLFFGSGTQLSVL.